The rows below give T cell receptor beta chains drawn from one sample of a study of human T cells and chemical hapten exposure. TCRdb reprocessed the RACE reads via MiXCR and lists one record per CDR3 protein. The sample shows fewer than 300,000 distinct CDR3 sequences, 7% to 10% of them seen only once. The sequenced sample was whole blood, obtained in connection with sensitization to the hapten diphenylcyclopropenone (DPC). The receptors stem from a woman aged 40 to 50 with alopecia areata. Some clones in this sample may be carry-over from other donors' samples. CDR3s include the opening cysteine and the closing phenylalanine or tryptophan. Not all rows give a size; the values are once, few, many and, for expanded clones, a class.

size	V	length	J	CDR3
-	TRBV29-1	12	TRBJ2-1	CSAGGRSVEQFF
-	TRBV6-6	14	TRBJ2-1	CASSPGDSYNEQFF
-	TRBV6-5	14	TRBJ1-4	CASSWTATSEKLFF
-	TRBV29-1	16	TRBJ2-1	CSVSGFPGLALGEQFF
few	TRBV28	13	TRBJ2-7	CASSLSGSQRKYF
-	TRBV10-3	16	TRBJ2-7	CAISGVIAESSYEQYF
few	TRBV25-1	14	TRBJ2-3	CASSEAGALDTQYF
many	TRBV4-1	13	TRBJ1-2	CASSQGSGYGYTF
few	TRBV5-5	16	TRBJ2-7	CASSPDPTSGRYEQYF
many	TRBV4-2	13	TRBJ1-4	CASSRELYEKLFF
-	TRBV20-1	14	TRBJ2-7	CSAHKGPGGNEQYF
-	TRBV2	15	TRBJ2-1	CASSLAGVAYNEQFF
few	TRBV12-1	14	TRBJ2-7	CASSFVQGGDEQYF
few	TRBV6-5	14	TRBJ1-1	CASTDSGATGEAFF
few	TRBV7-2	15	TRBJ2-3	CASSPGAVSADTQYF
few	TRBV7-8	14	TRBJ2-1	CATGPDTGVREQFF
many	TRBV20-1	15	TRBJ2-3	CSAREGGYDTDTQYF
-	TRBV7-2	15	TRBJ2-1	CASSREREGRGEQFF
few	TRBV29-1	9	TRBJ2-3	CSFGPTQYF
few	TRBV20-1	17	TRBJ2-2	CSARTRTSGGSTGELFF
many	TRBV6-5	14	TRBJ1-2	CASSYGGAAYGYTF
-	TRBV6-5	12	TRBJ2-2	CASTQEAGELFF
few	TRBV28	14	TRBJ2-7	CASSRTGGGYEQYF
-	TRBV4-1	15	TRBJ1-2	CASSQDFTGPYGYTF
-	TRBV7-9	15	TRBJ2-3	CASRGITSGTDTQYF
-	TRBV29-1	12	TRBJ1-1	CSVGGGVTEAFF
many	TRBV7-3	13	TRBJ2-7	CASSQGPTYEQYF
many	TRBV9	14	TRBJ1-1	CASSEGQPNTEAFF
-	TRBV7-9	15	TRBJ2-2	CASSWTSGRTGELFF
-	TRBV5-1	15	TRBJ2-1	CASSPGLPSYNEQFF
few	TRBV12-3/TRBV12-4	12	TRBJ1-2	CASSGAAYGYTF
-	TRBV5-1	15	TRBJ1-4	CASSLTGGDGEKLFF
many	TRBV20-1	16	TRBJ2-1	CSAVQVAGTHGNEQFF
few	TRBV7-2	12	TRBJ2-5	CASTRGGETQYF
few	TRBV10-3	13	TRBJ1-6	CAAWTGNNSPLHF
few	TRBV29-1	14	TRBJ2-5	CSVVVRGRQETQYF
-	TRBV27	15	TRBJ2-7	CASSPPGQGGYEQYF
many	TRBV30	14	TRBJ1-2	CAWSVGGGNYGYTF
few	TRBV6-5	17	TRBJ1-2	CASTQSYSPRPNYGYTF
-	TRBV12-3/TRBV12-4	15	TRBJ2-7	CASSPGTLSSYEQYF
-	TRBV7-9	13	TRBJ1-1	CASSWDRVTEAFF
many	TRBV5-5	14	TRBJ2-1	CASSYRTGTGEQFF
few	TRBV6-2/TRBV6-3	13	TRBJ2-3	CASTRRETDTQYF
-	TRBV18	14	TRBJ1-2	CASSHSQGIEGYTF
few	TRBV6-5	14	TRBJ2-3	CASTRGRPTDTQYF
-	TRBV4-3	14	TRBJ1-3	CASSQDEVSYTIYF
many	TRBV10-3	16	TRBJ2-1	CAISAWTSGSDYEQFF
-	TRBV2	13	TRBJ1-6	CATSQGPNSPLHF
-	TRBV20-1	14	TRBJ2-3	CSAPKASGTDTQYF
-	TRBV4-2	12	TRBJ2-7	CASSHIAGEQYF
few	TRBV6-5	14	TRBJ1-2	CASSYLGGSYGYTF
many	TRBV28	15	TRBJ1-5	CASRAGPLLNQPQHF
many	TRBV27	16	TRBJ2-7	CATRLGAGGALLEQYF
few	TRBV4-2	14	TRBJ1-1	CASSHRRQNTEAFF